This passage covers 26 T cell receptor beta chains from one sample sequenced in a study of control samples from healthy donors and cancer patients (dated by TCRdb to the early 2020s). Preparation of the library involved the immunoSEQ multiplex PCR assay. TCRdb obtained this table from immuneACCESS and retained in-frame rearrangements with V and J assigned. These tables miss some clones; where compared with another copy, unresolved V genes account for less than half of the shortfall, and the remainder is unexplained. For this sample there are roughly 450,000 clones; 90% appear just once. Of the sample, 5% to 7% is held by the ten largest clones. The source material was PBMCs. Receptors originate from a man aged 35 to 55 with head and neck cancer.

CDR3 region: CASTDGPTKKAFF. The CDR3 DNA reads as TGTGCCAGCACCGATGGACCGACCAAAAAAGCTTTCTTT. The chain uses TRBV28 and TRBJ1-1; D gene unclear. Germline-derived CDR1 and CDR2 are MDHEN and SYDVKM. The CDR3 extends over 13 amino acids. V lost 7 bases and J 9 bases, leaving 18 bases between the germline ends.

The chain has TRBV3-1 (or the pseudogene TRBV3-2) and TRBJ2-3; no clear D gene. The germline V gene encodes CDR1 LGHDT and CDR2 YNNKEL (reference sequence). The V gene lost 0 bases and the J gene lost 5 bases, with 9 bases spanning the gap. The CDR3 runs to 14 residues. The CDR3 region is CASSQDSPGDTQYF. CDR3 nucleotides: TGTGCCAGCAGCCAAGATTCCCCTGGAGATACGCAGTATTTT.

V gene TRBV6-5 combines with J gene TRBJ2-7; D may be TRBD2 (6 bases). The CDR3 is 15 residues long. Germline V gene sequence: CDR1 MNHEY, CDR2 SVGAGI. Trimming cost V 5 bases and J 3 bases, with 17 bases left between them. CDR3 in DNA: TGTGCCAGCAGTCTCATCCCCGGGACTGGCTACGAGCAGTACTTC. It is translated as CASSLIPGTGYEQYF.

The CDR3 loop is CASSTRDRGSNSPLHF. The CDR3 DNA is TGTGCCAGCAGCACTCGGGACAGGGGGTCTAATTCACCCCTCCACTTT. The rearrangement uses TRBV7-8 and TRBJ1-6; 11 bases match TRBD1. Trimming removed 5 bases from V and 6 bases from J; junction bases left unmatched: 6. This CDR3 is built from 16 residues. The germline gives CDR1 SGHVS, CDR2 FQNEAQ.

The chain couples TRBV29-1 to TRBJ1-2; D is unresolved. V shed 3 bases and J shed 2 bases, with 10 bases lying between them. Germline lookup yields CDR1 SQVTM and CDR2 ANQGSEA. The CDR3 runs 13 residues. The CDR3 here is CSVEPSYNYGYTF. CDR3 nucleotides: TGCAGCGTTGAGCCCAGCTACAACTATGGCTACACCTTC.

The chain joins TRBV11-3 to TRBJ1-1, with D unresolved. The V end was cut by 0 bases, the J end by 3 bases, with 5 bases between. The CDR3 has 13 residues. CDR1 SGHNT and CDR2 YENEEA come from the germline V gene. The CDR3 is CASSLEEDTEAFF. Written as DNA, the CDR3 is TGTGCCAGCAGCTTAGAAGAGGACACTGAAGCTTTCTTT.

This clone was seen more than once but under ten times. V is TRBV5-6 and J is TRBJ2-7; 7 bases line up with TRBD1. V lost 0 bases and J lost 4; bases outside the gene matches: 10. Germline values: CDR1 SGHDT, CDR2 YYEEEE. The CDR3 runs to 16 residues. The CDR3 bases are TGTGCCAGCAGCTTGGAGAGGACAGGCCCACCTTACGAGCAGTACTTC. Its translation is CASSLERTGPPYEQYF.

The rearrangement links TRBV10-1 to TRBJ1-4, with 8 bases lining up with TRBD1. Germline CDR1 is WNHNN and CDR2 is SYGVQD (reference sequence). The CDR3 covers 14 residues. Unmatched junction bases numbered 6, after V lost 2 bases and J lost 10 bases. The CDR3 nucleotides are TGCGCCAGCAGTGAGGACAGGGGCAACGGAAAACTGTTTTTT. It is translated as CASSEDRGNGKLFF.

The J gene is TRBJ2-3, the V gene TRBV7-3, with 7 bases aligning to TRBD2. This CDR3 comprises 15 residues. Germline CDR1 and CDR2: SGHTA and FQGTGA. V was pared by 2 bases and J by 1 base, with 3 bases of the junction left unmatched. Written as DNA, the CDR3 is TGTGCCAGCAGCTTAGCACGGGGGGGCACAGATACGCAGTATTTT. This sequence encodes CASSLARGGTDTQYF.

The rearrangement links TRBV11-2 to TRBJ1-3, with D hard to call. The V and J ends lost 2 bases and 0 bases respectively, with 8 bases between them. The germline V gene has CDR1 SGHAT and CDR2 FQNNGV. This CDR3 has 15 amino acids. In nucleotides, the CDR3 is TGTGCCAGCAGCTTATGGCTGGCCTCTGGAAACACCATATATTTT. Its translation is CASSLWLASGNTIYF.

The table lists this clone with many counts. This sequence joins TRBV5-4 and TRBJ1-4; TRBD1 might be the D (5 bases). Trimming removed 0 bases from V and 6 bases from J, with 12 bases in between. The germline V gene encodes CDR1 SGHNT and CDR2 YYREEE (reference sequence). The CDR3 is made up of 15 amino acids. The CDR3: CASSLGGGQYEKLFF. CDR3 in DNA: TGTGCCAGCAGCTTGGGAGGCGGACAATATGAAAAACTGTTTTTT. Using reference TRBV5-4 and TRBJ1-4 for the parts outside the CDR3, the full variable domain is ETGVTQSPTHLIKTRGQQVTLRCSSQSGHNTVSWYQQALGQGPQFIFQYYREEENGRGNFPPRFSGLQFPNYSSELNVNALELDDSALYLCASSLGGGQYEKLFFGSGTQLSVL.

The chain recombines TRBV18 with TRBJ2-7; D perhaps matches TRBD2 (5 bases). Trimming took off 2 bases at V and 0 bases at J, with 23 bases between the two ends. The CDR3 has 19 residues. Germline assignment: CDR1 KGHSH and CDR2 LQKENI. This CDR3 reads CASSPSSGTTHRSSYEQYF. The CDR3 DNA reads TGTGCCAGCTCACCAAGCAGCGGAACTACGCACCGGAGCTCCTACGAGCAGTACTTC.

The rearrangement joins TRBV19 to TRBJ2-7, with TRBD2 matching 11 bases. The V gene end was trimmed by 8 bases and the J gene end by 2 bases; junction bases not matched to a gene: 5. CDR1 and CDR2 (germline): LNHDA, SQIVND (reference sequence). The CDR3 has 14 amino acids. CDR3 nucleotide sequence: TGTGCCAGTTCCGGGACTAGCGGCGCCTACGAGCAGTACTTC. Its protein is CASSGTSGAYEQYF.

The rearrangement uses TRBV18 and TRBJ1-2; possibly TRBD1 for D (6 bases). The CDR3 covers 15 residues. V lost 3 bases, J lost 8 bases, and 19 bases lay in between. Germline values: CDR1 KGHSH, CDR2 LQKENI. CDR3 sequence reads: CASSPNAGSGAGYTF. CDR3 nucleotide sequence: TGTGCCAGCTCACCGAATGCGGGGTCGGGGGCCGGCTACACCTTC.

CDR3 coding DNA: TGCGCCAGCAGCCTAGATCCAACGCGGATGAGCTACGAGCAGTACTTC. This codes for CASSLDPTRMSYEQYF. V is TRBV4-3 and J is TRBJ2-7, with unresolved D. Germline values: CDR1 LGHNA, CDR2 YSLEER. This CDR3 spans 16 amino acids. V was shortened by 4 bases and J by 3 bases, with 19 bases between the two germline ends.

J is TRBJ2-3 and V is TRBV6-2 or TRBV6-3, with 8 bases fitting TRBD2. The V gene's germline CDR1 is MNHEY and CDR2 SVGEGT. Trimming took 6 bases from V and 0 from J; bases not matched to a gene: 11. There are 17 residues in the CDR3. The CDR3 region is CASSLSGGGPSTDTQYF. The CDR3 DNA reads TGTGCCAGCAGCCTTAGTGGCGGGGGGCCAAGCACAGATACGCAGTATTTT.

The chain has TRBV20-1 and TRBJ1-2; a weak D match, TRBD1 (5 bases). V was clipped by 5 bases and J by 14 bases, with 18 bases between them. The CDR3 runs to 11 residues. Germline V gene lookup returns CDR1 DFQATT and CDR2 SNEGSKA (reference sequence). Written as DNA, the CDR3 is TGCAGTGCTGCCCAGGGTGAAGTTAGTACCTTC. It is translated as CSAAQGEVSTF.

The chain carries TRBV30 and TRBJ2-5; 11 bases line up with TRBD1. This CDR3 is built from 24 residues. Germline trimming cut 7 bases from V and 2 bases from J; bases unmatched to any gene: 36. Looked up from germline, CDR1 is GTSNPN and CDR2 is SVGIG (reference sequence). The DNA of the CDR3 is TGTGCCTTCGGACAGGGGGCCAGGGACGGGACCAGTCCTCGCGACAATACTAATCAAGAGACCCAGTACTTC. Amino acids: CAFGQGARDGTSPRDNTNQETQYF.

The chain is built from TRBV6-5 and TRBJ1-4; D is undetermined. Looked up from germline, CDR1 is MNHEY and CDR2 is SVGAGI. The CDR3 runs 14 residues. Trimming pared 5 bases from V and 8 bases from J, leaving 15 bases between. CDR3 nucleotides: TGTGCCAGCAGTAAGAGGCAGGAACGGGAAAAACTGTTTTTT. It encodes CASSKRQEREKLFF.

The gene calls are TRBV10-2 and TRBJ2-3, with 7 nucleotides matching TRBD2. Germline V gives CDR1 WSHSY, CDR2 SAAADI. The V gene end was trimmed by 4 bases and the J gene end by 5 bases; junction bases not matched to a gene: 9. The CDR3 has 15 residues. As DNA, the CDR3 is TGCGCCAGCAGTGTGGTTGGGACTAAATTAGATACGCAGTATTTT. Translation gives CASSVVGTKLDTQYF.

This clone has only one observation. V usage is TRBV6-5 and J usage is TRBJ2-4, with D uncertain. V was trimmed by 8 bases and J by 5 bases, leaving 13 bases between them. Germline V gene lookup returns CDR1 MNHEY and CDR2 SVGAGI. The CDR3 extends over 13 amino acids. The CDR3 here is CASRAQIQNIQYF. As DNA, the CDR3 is TGTGCCAGCCGGGCCCAAATACAAAACATTCAGTACTTC.

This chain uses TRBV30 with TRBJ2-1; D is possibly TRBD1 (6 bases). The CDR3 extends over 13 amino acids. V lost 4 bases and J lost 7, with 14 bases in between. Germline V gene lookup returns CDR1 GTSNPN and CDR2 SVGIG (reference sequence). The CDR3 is CAWTERQENEQFF. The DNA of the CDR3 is TGTGCCTGGACCGAACGACAGGAGAATGAGCAGTTCTTC.

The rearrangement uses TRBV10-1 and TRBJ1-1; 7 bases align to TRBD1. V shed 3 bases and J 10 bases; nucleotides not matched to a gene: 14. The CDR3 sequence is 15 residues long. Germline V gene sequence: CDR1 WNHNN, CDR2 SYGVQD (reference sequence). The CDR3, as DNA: TGCGCCAGCAGTGAAGGGCAGGGGGGTATGTTAGGAGCTTTCTTT. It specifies CASSEGQGGMLGAFF.

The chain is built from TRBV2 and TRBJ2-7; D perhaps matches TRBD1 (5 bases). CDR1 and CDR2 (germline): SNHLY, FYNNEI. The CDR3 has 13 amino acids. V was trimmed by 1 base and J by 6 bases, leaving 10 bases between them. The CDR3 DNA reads TGTGCCAGCAGTGAAGAGTGGGGCGGCGAGCAGTACTTC. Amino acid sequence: CASSEEWGGEQYF.

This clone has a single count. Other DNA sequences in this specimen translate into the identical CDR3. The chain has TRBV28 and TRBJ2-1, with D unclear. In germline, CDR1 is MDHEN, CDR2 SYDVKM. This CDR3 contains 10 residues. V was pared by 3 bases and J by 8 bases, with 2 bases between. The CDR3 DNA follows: TGTGCCAGCAGTTTGGATGAGCAGTTCTTC. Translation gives CASSLDEQFF. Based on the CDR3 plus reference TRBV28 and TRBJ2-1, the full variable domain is DVKVTQSSRYLVKRTGEKVFLECVQDMDHENMFWYRQDPGLGLRLIYFSYDVKMKEKGDIPEGYSVSREKKERFSLILESASTNQTSMYLCASSLDEQFFGPGTRLTVL.

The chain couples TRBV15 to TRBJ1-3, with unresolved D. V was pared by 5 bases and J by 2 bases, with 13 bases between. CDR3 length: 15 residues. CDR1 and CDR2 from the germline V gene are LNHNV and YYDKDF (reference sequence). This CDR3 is CATSRTRDTGNTIYF. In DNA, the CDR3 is TGTGCCACCAGCCGGACCCGCGACACTGGAAACACCATATATTTT.